The clone carrying this T cell receptor (beta chain) occurred many times. The data stem from a study of blood T cell repertoires in COVID-19. Study background: Sites across the United States, Italy and Spain contributed samples from acute and convalescent COVID-19. In each case, the material was cDNA or gDNA derived from T cells, B-cell-depleted T cells, or PBMCs.

Germline V lookup: CDR1 LNHDA, CDR2 SQIVND (reference sequence). Trimming left V 4 bases short and J 0 bases short, with 13 bases between. CDR3 size: 16 residues. The method was immunoSEQ multiplex PCR; TCRdb's version includes in-frame clones alone and lacks a portion of them. The sample holds 160,000 or so clones, about four fifths seen once. This receptor was obtained from a man aged 70-80 years who had recovered from COVID-19. Material for sequencing was peripheral blood. The chain recombines TRBV19 with TRBJ2-1; the D gene is possibly TRBD1 (6 bases). The CDR3 region has the DNA TGTGCCAGTAGTACCGAAGAGGGGGACTCCTACAATGAGCAGTTCTTC. Translation gives CASSTEEGDSYNEQFF.